The 17 T cell receptor beta chains in this list originate from one sample, sequenced in a study of yellow fever vaccine responses in identical twins (dated by TCRdb to the late 2010s). Library preparation employed RT-PCR. Sequencing was performed on an Illumina HiSeq 2500. TCRdb trimmed the raw reads at Q25, called clones with MiXCR and kept productive beta chains. Every entry covers one CDR3 protein and lists the most common genes and DNA from its rows. The sample table holds 20,000 to 25,000 distinct CDR3 sequences, of which roughly 73% were seen once. The ten most abundant clones make up under 5.5% of the sample. This specimen was T cells from blood (PBMCs), unsorted or a sorted subset (not recorded which), taken before or after yellow fever vaccination (not recorded which). These receptors were obtained from a woman between 18 and 30 years old who received the yellow fever vaccine. Donor details come from another sample of the same person, matched by shared clones.

The chain has TRBV11-2 and TRBJ1-1, with D hard to call. CDR1 is SGHAT and CDR2 is FQNNGV in the germline V gene. The CDR3 has 15 residues. Trimming removed 5 bases at V and 3 bases at J, with 16 bases between. The CDR3 reads CASSPTWTEDTEAFF. The CDR3 nucleotides are TGTGCCAGCAGCCCGACTTGGACGGAGGACACTGAAGCTTTCTTT.

This clonotype was found once. The chain uses TRBV5-6 and TRBJ1-5; no definite D call. CDR3 length: 14 amino acids. Germline lookup yields CDR1 SGHDT and CDR2 YYEEEE. With 2 bases removed from V and 4 bases from J, the gap between germline ends came to 10 bases. The CDR3 bases are TGTGCCAGCAGCTTAGGTCACGGAAATCAGCCCCAGCATTTT. Amino acids: CASSLGHGNQPQHF.

The V and J genes are TRBV12-3 or TRBV12-4 and TRBJ1-6; D not resolved. Trimming stripped 1 base from V and 7 bases from J, with 8 bases between. CDR3 length: 14 residues. This CDR3 is CASSLGARNSPLHF. Written as DNA, the CDR3 is TGTGCCAGCAGTTTAGGAGCCAGAAATTCACCCCTCCACTTT.

This clonotype was recorded a few times. Likely a read error: the CDR3 ends without its conserved phenylalanine or tryptophan. V gene TRBV2 combines with J gene TRBJ1-4; a possible D gene is TRBD1 (6 bases). The germline V gene encodes CDR1 SNHLY and CDR2 FYNNEI. CDR3 length: 16 amino acids. V was shortened by 5 bases and J by 4 bases, with 17 bases between the two germline ends. CDR3 loop: CASSLHHREFNEKLFS. The CDR3 coding sequence is TGTGCCAGCAGTCTTCACCACAGGGAGTTTAATGAAAAACTGTTTTCT.

V gene TRBV11-2 combines with J gene TRBJ1-2; the D gene is possibly TRBD1 (5 bases). The CDR3 covers 13 residues. The ends were cut back, 3 bases at V and 7 bases at J, with 12 bases in the middle. The V gene's germline CDR1 is SGHAT and CDR2 FQNNGV. Here the CDR3 DNA reads TGTGCCAGCAGCTTCGGAGGGGATGGTGGCTACACCTTC. The encoded protein is CASSFGGDGGYTF.

In the case of this clonotype: This CDR3 is missing its conserved last phenylalanine or tryptophan, likely due to a read error. J is TRBJ1-1 and V is TRBV12-3 or TRBV12-4; no definite D call. With 7 bases removed from V and 7 bases from J, the gap between germline ends came to 16 bases. The CDR3 has 13 residues. Here the CDR3 reads CASTVDPNGEAFL. The CDR3 nucleotides read TGTGCCAGCACTGTAGACCCGAACGGTGAAGCTTTCTTA.

J is TRBJ2-5 and V is TRBV7-9; D possibly corresponds to TRBD1 (5 bases). Germline V gene sequence: CDR1 SEHNR, CDR2 FQNEAQ (reference sequence). This CDR3 is built from 17 residues. The germline V and J ends were trimmed by 4 bases and 5 bases, with 23 bases remaining between them. Here the CDR3 reads CASSSRVVGATRETQYF. The CDR3 DNA reads as TGTGCCAGCAGCTCGAGAGTGGTAGGGGCGACCCGGGAGACCCAGTACTTC.

The chain combines TRBV2 with TRBJ2-7; TRBD1 is a possible D gene (6 bases). V was trimmed by 5 bases and J by 1 base, leaving 12 bases between them. Germline V gene lookup returns CDR1 SNHLY and CDR2 FYNNEI. This CDR3 region has 14 residues. The CDR3 DNA follows: TGTGCCAGCAGTACCCGACAGGCATCCTACGAGCAGTACTTC. Encoded protein: CASSTRQASYEQYF.

This clonotype appeared a few times. J is TRBJ1-3 and V is TRBV4-1; tentative D call: TRBD1 (6 bases). The CDR3 is made up of 16 amino acids. The V gene lost 1 base and the J gene lost 7 bases, with 17 bases spanning the gap. Germline CDR1 reads MGHRA; CDR2 reads YSYEKL. This CDR3 reads CASSQAARGAGNTIYF. Here the CDR3 DNA reads TGCGCCAGCAGCCAAGCTGCCAGGGGAGCAGGGAACACCATATATTTT.

This chain uses TRBV20-1 with TRBJ2-7; 9 bases agree with TRBD2. CDR3 length equals 12 residues. The V gene end was trimmed by 6 bases and the J gene end by 0 bases; junction bases not matched to a gene: 0. Per the germline V gene, CDR1 is DFQATT and CDR2 is SNEGSKA (reference sequence). The CDR3 loop reads CSATSGSYEQYF. CDR3 DNA sequence: TGCAGTGCGACTAGCGGCTCCTACGAGCAGTACTTC.

V is TRBV5-1 and J is TRBJ2-3; 10 bases align to TRBD2. The CDR3 sequence is 16 residues long. Germline V CDR1 and CDR2: SGHRS, YFSETQ. The V segment lost 0 bases and the J segment 5 bases; nucleotides outside the gene matches: 6. The CDR3 loop reads CASSLAASGGQDTQYF. For the CDR3, the DNA is TGCGCCAGCAGCTTGGCAGCTAGCGGGGGACAAGATACGCAGTATTTT.

This clonotype occurred a few times. The V gene is TRBV12-3 or TRBV12-4, the J gene TRBJ2-1; D gene unclear. The CDR3 length is 13 residues. The V end was cut by 8 bases, the J end by 4 bases, with 12 bases between. CDR3 region: CASGETEYNEQFF. DNA of the CDR3: TGTGCCAGCGGCGAAACAGAATACAATGAGCAGTTCTTC.

The rearrangement joins TRBV18 to TRBJ1-1, with 10 bases lining up with TRBD1. Looked up from germline, CDR1 is KGHSH and CDR2 is LQKENI. V dropped 0 bases and J dropped 4; count of bases not matched to a gene: 2. CDR3 length: 15 amino acids. The CDR3 region has the DNA TGTGCCAGCTCACCACCGGGGACAGGGGCCACTGAAGCTTTCTTT. Amino acids: CASSPPGTGATEAFF.

The V and J genes are TRBV2 and TRBJ2-1, with a weak D call TRBD2 (6 bases). This CDR3 spans 14 amino acids. Germline CDR1 reads SNHLY; CDR2 reads FYNNEI. Between the trimmed V and J ends, which lost 5 bases and 6 bases, there was a span of 14 bases. The CDR3 coding sequence is TGTGCCAGCAGTCCTGGCGGGGCAACCAATGAGCAGTTCTTC. Encoded protein: CASSPGGATNEQFF.

V usage is TRBV4-1 and J usage is TRBJ2-3; no reliable D call. The CDR3 contains 16 residues. Germline V gene lookup returns CDR1 MGHRA and CDR2 YSYEKL. V was cut by 0 bases and J by 0 bases, with 10 bases left in between. CDR3 nucleotide sequence: TGCGCCAGCAGCCAAGATATAACCTTAAGCACAGATACGCAGTATTTT. This encodes CASSQDITLSTDTQYF.

The chain links TRBV7-3 to TRBJ2-7, with 14 bases aligning to TRBD2. The length of the CDR3 is 18 residues. The V segment lost 0 bases and the J segment 2 bases; nucleotides outside the gene matches: 6. Germline values: CDR1 SGHTA, CDR2 FQGTGA. Here the CDR3 reads CASSLTGLAGVGAYEQYF. The CDR3 region has the DNA TGTGCCAGCAGCTTAACGGGACTAGCGGGAGTGGGGGCCTACGAGCAGTACTTC.

The chain joins TRBV5-8 to TRBJ2-3; the D is unclear. The CDR3 is 15 amino acids. Between the trimmed V and J ends, which lost 5 bases and 0 bases, there was a span of 13 bases. Germline assignment: CDR1 SGHTS and CDR2 YDEGEE. The CDR3 loop reads CASRTNNPSTDTQYF. The CDR3 DNA is TGTGCCAGCAGAACAAACAACCCTAGCACAGATACGCAGTATTTT.